The 24 T cell receptor beta chains given below trace back to one sample, sequenced in a study of vaccination effects on CD4 cells after COVID-19. The ViraFEST assay expanded antigen-specific CD4+ T cells with viral peptide pools before sequencing. Cells that had been cultured for ten to eleven days were the source of isolated CD4+ T cells. Nucleocapsid antibody tests were negative, and the vaccine recipients had no prior SARS-CoV-2 infection. What these receptors recognize is not known. TCRdb's copy holds only in-frame clones and misses some; the assay was immunoSEQ multiplex PCR. This sample has 55,000 to 80,000 clones; under 90% occur once, and the top ten carry roughly an eighth. The source was CD4+ T cells from PBMCs cultured with SARS-CoV-2 spike peptides, collected before COVID-19 vaccination. These receptors all come from a human donor who received a COVID-19 vaccine.

The chain is built from TRBV28 and TRBJ1-5, with D perhaps matching TRBD1 (5 bases). From germline, CDR1 is MDHEN and CDR2 SYDVKM. The CDR3 consists of 14 residues. Trimming pared 2 bases from V and 6 bases from J, leaving 11 bases between. This CDR3 is CASSLIRGGQPQHF. The CDR3, as DNA: TGTGCCAGCAGTTTAATACGGGGCGGTCAGCCCCAGCATTTT.

V is TRBV6-2 or TRBV6-3 and J is TRBJ2-2, with a tentative D call TRBD2 (6 bases). The CDR3 extends over 15 amino acids. V lost 2 bases and J 4 bases, leaving 11 bases between the germline ends. Germline V CDR1 and CDR2: MNHEY, SVGEGT. CDR3 sequence: CASSYKGLFTGELFF. The CDR3 DNA sequence: TGTGCCAGCAGTTACAAGGGACTTTTCACCGGGGAGCTGTTTTTT.

J is TRBJ2-2 and V is TRBV18; 7 bases are shared with TRBD1. There are 15 residues in the CDR3. The germline gives CDR1 KGHSH, CDR2 LQKENI. The J segment lost 6 bases and the V segment lost 9 bases, leaving 13 bases of the junction unmatched. CDR3 sequence: CASFFGTANAGELFF. CDR3 sequence (DNA): TGTGCCAGTTTCTTTGGGACAGCTAACGCCGGGGAGCTGTTTTTT.

This clone came up once. The CDR3 nucleotides read TGTGCCAGTTCCCCCCTTGGGGCAGGGGCCAACGTCCTGACTTTC. This gives the protein CASSPLGAGANVLTF. V and J are TRBV19 and TRBJ2-6; a possible D gene is TRBD1 (5 bases). The V gene's germline CDR1 is LNHDA and CDR2 SQIVND (reference sequence). This CDR3 has 15 residues. Trimming took 8 bases from V and 4 from J, leaving 15 bases between them.

V and J are TRBV4-3 and TRBJ1-1; no reliable D call. Trimming left V 0 bases short and J 0 bases short, with 8 bases between. The length of the CDR3 is 15 residues. CDR1 and CDR2 (germline): LGHNA, YSLEER. CDR3 sequence: CASSQDSGMNTEAFF. CDR3 coding DNA: TGCGCCAGCAGCCAAGATAGTGGGATGAACACTGAAGCTTTCTTT.

This rearrangement joins TRBV24-1 to TRBJ2-2; perhaps TRBD2 as D (6 bases). Germline CDR1 reads KGHDR; CDR2 reads SFDVKD. Trimming stripped 0 bases from V and 6 bases from J, with 13 bases between. The CDR3 has 16 amino acids. CDR3 sequence reads: CATSDLPGGPAGELFF. CDR3 coding DNA: TGTGCCACCAGTGATTTGCCCGGGGGACCTGCCGGGGAGCTGTTTTTT.

V and J are TRBV3-1 (or the pseudogene TRBV3-2) and TRBJ1-2; D gene ambiguous. With 5 bases removed from V and 8 bases from J, the gap between germline ends came to 12 bases. Germline assignment: CDR1 LGHDT and CDR2 YNNKEL (reference sequence). There are 12 residues in the CDR3. The CDR3 loop is CASSNPKRGYTF. CDR3 nucleotides: TGTGCCAGCAGCAACCCCAAGAGGGGCTACACCTTC.

The V and J genes are TRBV7-3 and TRBJ2-1; 9 bases are shared with TRBD2. The CDR3 extends over 17 amino acids. Looked up from germline, CDR1 is SGHTA and CDR2 is FQGTGA. V trimming: 2 bases; J trimming: 9 bases; junction bases outside the gene matches: 14. The CDR3 spells CASSLGPIGGGAVEQFF. Here the CDR3 DNA reads TGTGCCAGCAGCTTAGGGCCCATCGGCGGGGGGGCGGTTGAGCAGTTCTTC.

This clone appeared a single time. The chain carries TRBV2 and TRBJ1-2; a weak D match, TRBD1 (5 bases). The CDR3 runs 12 residues. The germline V and J ends were trimmed by 7 bases and 3 bases, with 9 bases remaining between them. Looked up from germline, CDR1 is SNHLY and CDR2 is FYNNEI. CDR3 in DNA: TGTGCCAGCACGGTAGGGGACTATGGCTACACCTTC. The encoded protein is CASTVGDYGYTF.

This clone was detected once. The DNA of the CDR3 is TGTGCCACCGAAGGGTCGGGCCCCCGAGGCGCAGATACGCAGTATTTT. Its translation is CATEGSGPRGADTQYF. The V call is TRBV24-1, the J call TRBJ2-3; D is undetermined. Trimming left V 9 bases short and J 4 bases short, with 22 bases between. This CDR3 is 16 amino acids long. CDR1 is KGHDR, CDR2 SFDVKD, per germline.

This CDR3 is CASSKGQLYGYTF. DNA for the CDR3: TGTGCCAGCAGTAAGGGACAGCTCTATGGCTACACCTTC. This chain connects TRBV6-2 or TRBV6-3 to TRBJ1-2, with 7 bases lining up with TRBD1. The CDR3 contains 13 residues. V gave up 5 bases and J gave up 4 bases; unmatched junction bases: 4. CDR1 MNHEY and CDR2 SVGEGT come from the germline V gene.

The V gene is TRBV4-3, the J gene TRBJ1-2, with D unclear. V lost 0 bases and J 8 bases, leaving 19 bases between the germline ends. Germline-derived CDR1 and CDR2 are LGHNA and YSLEER. This CDR3 has 16 residues. Written as DNA, the CDR3 is TGCGCCAGCAGCCAAGATAATAGTAGGGCTTCCGCGGGCTACACCTTC. Translating gives CASSQDNSRASAGYTF.

The V call is TRBV6-2 or TRBV6-3, the J call TRBJ2-1; TRBD1 agrees at 9 bases. This CDR3 spans 15 amino acids. Germline loops: CDR1 MNHEY, CDR2 SVGEGT. The V and J ends lost 5 bases and 3 bases, in that order; junction bases with no gene match: 5. The CDR3 here is CASSTPGQGYNEQFF. The CDR3 nucleotides read TGTGCCAGCAGTACTCCGGGACAGGGCTACAATGAGCAGTTCTTC.

The chain couples TRBV4-1 to TRBJ1-4, with D tentatively TRBD1 (6 bases). Germline CDR1 reads MGHRA; CDR2 reads YSYEKL. This CDR3 region has 16 residues. Trimming removed 1 base from V and 2 bases from J, with 11 bases in between. CDR3 sequence reads: CASSQADRGTNEKLFF. The CDR3 nucleotides are TGCGCCAGCAGCCAAGCAGATAGGGGGACTAATGAAAAACTGTTTTTT.

The chain has TRBV11-3 and TRBJ2-7; D remains unclear. The germline CDR1 and CDR2 sequences are SGHNT and YENEEA. The CDR3 contains 14 residues. The V end lost 1 base, the J end lost 2 bases, and 9 bases lay between the germline ends. The CDR3 loop reads CASSLARTPYEQYV. The CDR3 DNA follows: TGTGCCAGCAGCTTAGCCAGAACTCCCTACGAGCAGTACGTC.

This sequence joins TRBV10-2 and TRBJ1-2; 10 nucleotides align to TRBD1. V lost 3 bases, J lost 2 bases, and 3 bases stayed unmatched. CDR3 length equals 15 residues. Germline V gene sequence: CDR1 WSHSY, CDR2 SAAADI. The chain's CDR3 is CASSEKTGGNYGYTF. CDR3 in DNA: TGCGCCAGCAGTGAAAAGACAGGGGGCAACTATGGCTACACCTTC.

The V gene is TRBV6-5, the J gene TRBJ2-3; D ambiguous. V was clipped by 2 bases and J by 7 bases, with 19 bases between them. Germline V CDR1 and CDR2: MNHEY, SVGAGI. This CDR3 region has 16 residues. As DNA, the CDR3 is TGTGCCAGCAGTTACGGGCAGTCCAGTTTGGCCAATACGCAGTATTTT. This codes for CASSYGQSSLANTQYF.

The chain employs TRBV3-1 (or the pseudogene TRBV3-2) and TRBJ1-2; possibly TRBD1 for D (5 bases). The CDR3 is 14 amino acids. Per germline, CDR1 LGHDT and CDR2 YNNKEL (reference sequence). Deletions cut 4 bases from V and 2 bases from J, with 11 bases between. The DNA of the CDR3 is TGTGCCAGCAGCCTCCGGGACTTGAACTATGGCTACACCTTC. Amino acids: CASSLRDLNYGYTF.

The V call is TRBV6-5, the J call TRBJ2-2; D uncertain. Trimming stripped 3 bases from V and 4 bases from J, with 3 bases between. Germline V gene sequence: CDR1 MNHEY, CDR2 SVGAGI. The CDR3 runs 12 residues. CDR3 region: CASSYTTGELFF. CDR3 sequence (DNA): TGTGCCAGCAGTTATACCACCGGGGAGCTGTTTTTT.

The chain combines TRBV18 with TRBJ1-1; D unclear. The CDR3 covers 14 residues. Germline assignment: CDR1 KGHSH and CDR2 LQKENI. Trimming stripped 6 bases from V and 4 bases from J, with 15 bases between. CDR3 bases: TGTGCCAGCTCCCCTGGAGGGTGGGGCACTGAAGCTTTCTTT. It encodes CASSPGGWGTEAFF.

This chain connects TRBV5-1 to TRBJ2-3, with D perhaps given as TRBD1 or TRBD2 (5 bases each). This CDR3 region has 14 residues. Trimming pared 6 bases from V and 1 base from J, leaving 12 bases between. In germline, CDR1 is SGHRS, CDR2 YFSETQ. CDR3 loop: CASITGPGTDTQYF. CDR3 nucleotides: TGCGCCAGCATAACGGGACCAGGCACAGATACGCAGTATTTT.

This clone was seen a single time. The chain combines TRBV27 with TRBJ1-5; 7 bases match TRBD1. V was clipped by 6 bases and J by 6 bases; unmatched bases: 8. CDR1 and CDR2 from the germline V gene are MNHEY and SMNVEV (reference sequence). The CDR3 loop spans 14 amino acids. The chain's CDR3 is CASSNRQGSQPQHF. CDR3 sequence (DNA): TGTGCCAGCAGCAACCGACAGGGCAGTCAGCCCCAGCATTTT.

The CDR3 sequence: CASSQDWAGGRTDTQYF. The CDR3 nucleotides are TGCGCCAGCAGCCAAGATTGGGCAGGGGGCCGCACAGATACGCAGTATTTT. The genes are TRBV4-3 and TRBJ2-3; the match to TRBD1 covers 8 bases. The CDR3 covers 17 residues. The junction had 6 bases not matched to a gene; V was cut back by 0 bases and J by 1 base. Germline CDR1 reads LGHNA; CDR2 reads YSLEER.

V gene TRBV29-1 combines with J gene TRBJ2-3, with a tentative D call TRBD2 (5 bases). V was pared by 3 bases and J by 6 bases, with 13 bases between. The CDR3 loop spans 13 amino acids. Germline-derived CDR1 and CDR2 are SQVTM and ANQGSEA. The CDR3 sequence is CSVDLRASDTQYF. The CDR3 coding sequence is TGCAGCGTTGATCTCCGGGCTAGCGATACGCAGTATTTT.